This is a list of T cell receptor beta chains from one sample in a study of CD4 T cells in relation to SARS-CoV-2 and coronaviruses. Assay: immunoSEQ multiplex PCR; the TCRdb copy retains only in-frame clones and omits some. Of 21,000 or so clones listed, over 65% were seen once; the top ten hold 29%. Their antigens remain unidentified. Sequencing was done on a sample of CD4+ T cells from PBMCs, cultured in vitro. The receptor set was obtained from a human donor in good health. CDR3s include the opening cysteine and the closing phenylalanine or tryptophan. D genes are given only for firm matches. Clone size, where shown, is once, few, many, or a class for clones that have expanded.

j_call | v_call | d_call | clone_size | cdr3_aa | cdr3_nt
TRBJ1-6 | TRBV30 | NA | few | CAWSLGEAILNSPLHF | TGTGCCTGGAGCCTCGGGGAGGCCATACTAAATTCACCCCTCCACTTT
TRBJ1-3 | TRBV15 | NA | few | CATSKSHQGRNTIYF | TGTGCCACCAGCAAATCCCATCAGGGCCGAAACACCATATATTTT
TRBJ2-7 | TRBV10-2 | TRBD2 | once | CASRGGSSEQYF | TGCGCCAGCAGAGGCGGGAGTAGCGAGCAGTACTTC
TRBJ1-2 | TRBV30 | NA | NA | CAWSVRGAQGYTF | TGTGCCTGGAGTGTACGGGGGGCGCAGGGCTACACCTTC
TRBJ2-1 | TRBV18 | TRBD2 | NA | CASSPIREGYNEQFF | TGTGCCAGCTCACCAATCAGGGAGGGATACAATGAGCAGTTCTTC
TRBJ1-5 | TRBV12-5 | NA | NA | CASGHTSDGRTYSNQPQHF | TGTGCTAGTGGGCATACATCGGACGGAAGGACTTATAGCAATCAGCCCCAGCATTTT
TRBJ2-7 | TRBV6-1 | NA | NA | CASSEQTGRLYEQYF | TGTGCCAGCAGTGAGCAGACGGGACGGTTATACGAGCAGTACTTC
TRBJ2-5 | TRBV11-2 | TRBD1 | once | CASSRSEDRVETQYF | TGTGCCAGCAGCCGTTCTGAAGACAGGGTTGAGACCCAGTACTTC
TRBJ2-1 | TRBV18 | NA | NA | CASSPLTGRNEQFF | TGTGCCAGCTCACCACTTACTGGTCGGAATGAGCAGTTCTTC
TRBJ2-1 | TRBV11-2 | TRBD2 | NA | CASRRDRLAVNEQFF | TGTGCCAGCAGGAGAGACCGACTAGCGGTAAATGAGCAGTTCTTC